This TCR beta chain was captured by sequencing in a study of OX40 agonist ivuxolimab in advanced cancers. Context from the whole study: Ivuxolimab was a fully human IgG2 agonistic monoclonal antibody targeting the costimulatory receptor OX40 (CD134). Intravenous ivuxolimab was administered to patients every 2 weeks at six dose levels: 0.01, 0.1, 0.3, 1.5, 3 and 10 mg/kg. Of the 50 to 55 dose-escalation patients, hepatocellular carcinoma was present in approximately 20, melanoma in approximately 15, renal cell carcinoma in 9 and head and neck cancer in 9. The dose-escalation cohort was roughly 83% male with a mean age of about 58 years, ranging from roughly 23 to 85. Patients were allowed to have had prior anti-PD-1, anti-PD-L1 or anti-CTLA-4 therapy, and approximately 40% of the dose-escalation patients had been treated with checkpoint inhibitors. Three dose-escalation patients achieved partial responses, one with hepatocellular carcinoma and two with cutaneous melanoma. Peripheral TCRbeta sequencing was intended to test whether TCR sequence diversity was altered and clonal T-cell expansion was caused by ivuxolimab. The paper describes the monotherapy dose-escalation part (N ≈ 52 patients) of the phase I trial of ivuxolimab. Paper-wide results and their limitations: On average, CD8+ T cells showed more expanded clones than CD4+ T cells after ivuxolimab. Partial responders in the 0.1-3.0 mg/kg groups had among the lowest normalized peripheral clonal expansion, especially among CD8+ T cells. Low levels of normalized T-cell clonal expansion were also seen in some patients who did not respond. The antigen specificity of the peripheral T cells that underwent clonal expansion was not determined. At doses of 0.1 to 3.0 mg/kg, clonal expansion of both CD4+ and CD8+ blood T cells was observed from baseline to week 6.

In regard to this clone: No antigen is known for it. Base qualities are not recorded, but no much larger clone differs from it by a single base.

To sequence the TCRbeta CDR3 region, genomic DNA was isolated from the sorted cells. The immunoSEQ Assay was used to sequence the TCRbeta CDR3 regions. The table comes from immuneACCESS by way of TCRdb, which keeps in-frame sequences with V and J called. Part of the clones is missing from these tables; in studies checked, under half for an unresolved V gene and the rest for unknown reasons. The sample data list 41,000 or so clones, and around four fifths of these were observed just once. The ten largest clones capture 2.5% to 3% of the sample. Patients with autoimmune disease history or receiving systemic immunosuppression were excluded from the trial. Peripheral blood for TCR sequencing was drawn from every dose cohort at baseline, at cycle 4 day 1 and at cycle 7 day 1. The samples were taken from a phase I, first-in-human, multicenter, open-label dose-escalation trial of ivuxolimab. The trial enrolled adults with locally advanced or metastatic head and neck squamous cell, hepatocellular, melanoma or renal cell carcinoma. Before TCR sequencing, CD4+ T cells and CD8+ T cells were sorted from peripheral blood as separate populations.

Between the V and J ends, shortened by 6 bases and 5 bases respectively, the junction contains 20 bases. Per the germline V gene, MNHEY is the CDR1 and SVGAGI is the CDR2. The CDR3 has 15 amino acids, counting the end cysteine and phenylalanine. Solely the CDR3 DNA is kept, with 45 bases framed from the first base. Sequenced here: CD4+ or CD8+ T cells sorted from blood, sampled in a trial of the OX40 agonist ivuxolimab. The sequence joins TRBV6-5 to TRBJ2-7, with the D gene not clear enough to name. The sequence was obtained from an adult with an advanced solid tumor such as melanoma, head and neck, liver or kidney cancer. The DNA reads TGTGCCAGCAGCCGTAAGATGCAGACCCCTAACGAGCAGTACTTC. The translation is CASSRKMQTPNEQYF.